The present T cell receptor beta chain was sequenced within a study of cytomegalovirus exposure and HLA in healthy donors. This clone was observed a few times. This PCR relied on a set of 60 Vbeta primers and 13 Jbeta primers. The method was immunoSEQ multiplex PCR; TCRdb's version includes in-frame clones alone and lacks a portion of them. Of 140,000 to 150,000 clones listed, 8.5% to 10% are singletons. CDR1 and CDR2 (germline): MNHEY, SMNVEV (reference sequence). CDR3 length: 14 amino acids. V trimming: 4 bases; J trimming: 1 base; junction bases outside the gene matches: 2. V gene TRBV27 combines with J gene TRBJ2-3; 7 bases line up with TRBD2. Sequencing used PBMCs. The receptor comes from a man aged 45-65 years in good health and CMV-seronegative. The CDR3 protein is CASSSGLGTDTQYF. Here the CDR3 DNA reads TGTGCCAGCAGTTCCGGACTAGGCACAGATACGCAGTATTTT.